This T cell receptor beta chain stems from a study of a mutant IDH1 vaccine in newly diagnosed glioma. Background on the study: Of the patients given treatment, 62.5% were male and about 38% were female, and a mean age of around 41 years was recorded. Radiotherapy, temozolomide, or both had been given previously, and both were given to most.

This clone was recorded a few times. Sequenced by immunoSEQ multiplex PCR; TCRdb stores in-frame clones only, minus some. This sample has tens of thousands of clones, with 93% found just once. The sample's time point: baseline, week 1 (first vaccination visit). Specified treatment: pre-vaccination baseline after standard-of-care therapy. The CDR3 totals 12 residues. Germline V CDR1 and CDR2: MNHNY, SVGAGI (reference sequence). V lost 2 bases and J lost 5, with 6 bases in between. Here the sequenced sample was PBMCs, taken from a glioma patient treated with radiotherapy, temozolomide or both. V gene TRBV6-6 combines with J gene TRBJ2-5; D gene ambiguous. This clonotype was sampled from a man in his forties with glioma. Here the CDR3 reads CASSYMDETQYF. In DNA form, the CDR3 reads TGTGCCAGCAGTTACATGGACGAGACCCAGTACTTC.